This T cell receptor beta chain was sequenced during a study of blood T cell repertoires in COVID-19 (dated by TCRdb to 2020 to 2022). Looking at the study overall: Samples from collaborators originated in the United States, Italy and Spain and spanned both the acute and convalescent phases of COVID-19. The sample metadata nearly always contained a de-identified subject ID, COVID-19 status, age in years and sex. HLA class I and class II types, where available, came from metadata supplied by the sample provider rather than from assay-based typing. Deeply sampled blood TCRbeta repertoires from subjects exposed to, actively infected with, or recovered from COVID-19 were included in the dataset. Samples were obtained from the ongoing ImmuneRACE study (first 160 participants) and from about 1,300 subjects provided by 6 global collaborators. The prospective study material was composed of cDNA or gDNA derived from T cells, B-cell-depleted T cells, or PBMCs. A freely available public database, intended as a resource for researchers studying the immune response to SARS-CoV-2, is where the repertoires were released. What the authors observed across the whole study: Clinical and demographic metadata were provided uncurated, with the amount varying by source and participant.

From the germline V gene, CDR1 is SGHTA and CDR2 is FQGTGA. Trimming accounts for 3 bases at V and 2 bases at J, while the number of junction bases matched to no gene is 12. The CDR3 spans 19 residues, from the cysteine through the phenylalanine. Just the 57-base CDR3 DNA is kept, in frame starting at base 1. Comment on this clone: Its antigen target is currently unknown. One base away there is no much larger clone; base qualities are not given.

The collaborating institutions used their own protocols to collect whole blood in K2EDTA tubes. For TCRbeta analysis, collaborators shipped samples in one of three forms: frozen whole blood, isolated PBMCs, or DNA extracted from either of those sample types. The immunoSEQ Assay, a bias-controlled multiplex PCR, was used to amplify TCRbeta CDR3 regions from genomic DNA. The paper's data handling went like this. The number of nucleated cells in each sample was estimated by amplification of reference gene primers within the assay. To quantify the absolute abundance of each unique TCRbeta CDR3 rearrangement, sequence reads were collapsed and filtered. For each sample, productive Simpson clonality was calculated by taking the square root of Simpson's diversity index across productive rearrangements. TCRdb retrieved this table from immuneACCESS and kept in-frame rearrangements only. Not all clones are present; in checked studies, unresolved V genes account for under half, and no reason is known for the remainder. That table gives V, J and clone size, and the DNA gave D and trimming. This sample comprises about 180,000 clones, around three quarters of them detected only once. The top ten constitute roughly 6.8% of the sample.

The specimen sequenced was peripheral blood. The source is a man in his 70s with active or convalescent COVID-19. The sequence is built from TRBV7-3 and TRBJ2-6, and TRBD1 aligns with 8 junction nucleotides. The sequenced DNA: TGTGCCAGCAGCTTCCTCACGACAGGGGTCGTACCTGGGGCCAACGTCCTGACTTTC. This translates into CASSFLTTGVVPGANVLTF.